The 28 T cell receptor beta chains given below trace back to one sample, sequenced in a study of shared clonotypes between healthy human individuals. Only in-frame clones appear in the TCRdb table, and some are missing; sequencing was by immunoSEQ multiplex PCR. The table records about 2.4 million clones, 93% of them present only once. Sequenced sample: naive CD4+ T cells from PBMCs. Subset defined: CD45RA+ positively selected. The receptor source for this set is a man between 18 and 35 years old in good health. Some clones in this sample may be carry-over from other donors' samples.

This chain uses TRBV7-8 with TRBJ2-7; 11 bases fit TRBD1. Germline CDR1 SGHVS, CDR2 FQNEAQ. V lost 5 bases, J lost 4 bases, and 10 bases stayed unmatched. The CDR3 runs to 16 residues. CDR3 in amino acids: CASSARSGTGGYEQYF. Here the CDR3 DNA reads TGTGCCAGCAGCGCACGCTCCGGGACAGGGGGTTACGAGCAGTACTTC.

The chain couples TRBV27 to TRBJ2-7; 7 bases are a match to TRBD1. CDR1 is MNHEY, CDR2 SMNVEV, per germline (reference sequence). The CDR3 has 11 amino acids. V dropped 5 bases and J dropped 9; count of bases not matched to a gene: 4. The CDR3 DNA is TGTGCCAGCAGTCAAAGGACAGGGCAGTACTTC. This codes for CASSQRTGQYF.

The chain combines TRBV2 with TRBJ2-7; 8 bases fit TRBD2. From germline, CDR1 is SNHLY and CDR2 FYNNEI. Trimming removed 7 bases from V and 7 bases from J; junction bases left unmatched: 6. The CDR3 is 12 amino acids. The CDR3: CASTRGGPEQYF. CDR3 bases: TGTGCCAGCACCCGGGGGGGGCCTGAGCAGTACTTC. The full variable domain, in which reference TRBV2 and TRBJ2-7 provide the parts outside the CDR3, is EPEVTQTPSHQVTQMGQEVILRCVPISNHLYFYWYRQILGQKVEFLVSFYNNEISEKSEIFDDQFSVERPDGSNFTLKIRSTKLEDSAMYFCASTRGGPEQYFGPGTRLTVT.

This clone showed up just a few times. Within the sample, other DNA sequences also encode this same CDR3. The rearrangement joins TRBV5-1 to TRBJ2-1, with 13 positions matching TRBD2. The CDR3 runs to 15 residues. The V segment lost 4 bases and the J segment 6 bases; nucleotides outside the gene matches: 4. The germline gives CDR1 SGHRS, CDR2 YFSETQ. CDR3 sequence reads: CASSTGTSGINEQFF. The CDR3 DNA follows: TGCGCCAGCAGCACCGGGACTAGCGGGATCAATGAGCAGTTCTTC.

In nucleotides, the CDR3 is TGTGCCAGCAGTTACTCCCGGGACAACACCGGGGAGCTGTTTTTT. It codes for CASSYSRDNTGELFF. V gene TRBV6-6 combines with J gene TRBJ2-2; D tentatively reads TRBD1 or TRBD2 (5 bases each). Looked up from germline, CDR1 is MNHNY and CDR2 is SVGAGI (reference sequence). The CDR3 spans 15 residues. Trimming shortened V by 0 bases and J by 2 bases, and 7 bases separated the two germline ends.

The V gene is TRBV29-1, the J gene TRBJ2-7; TRBD2 matches 9 bases. With V trimmed by 7 bases and J by 0 bases, 4 bases remained unmatched. The CDR3 length is 13 residues. The V gene's germline CDR1 is SQVTM and CDR2 ANQGSEA. The CDR3 DNA sequence: TGCAGCGCATCGACTAGCGGCTCCTACGAGCAGTACTTC. This encodes CSASTSGSYEQYF.

The table lists this clone with a few counts. This chain joins TRBV7-9 and TRBJ1-1, with D possibly matching TRBD1 (6 bases). Looked up from germline, CDR1 is SEHNR and CDR2 is FQNEAQ (reference sequence). The CDR3 is 15 residues long. Trimming took 5 bases from V and 0 from J, leaving 13 bases between them. The CDR3 sequence: CASSLGGRMNTEAFF. Here the CDR3 DNA reads TGTGCCAGCAGCCTGGGGGGCAGGATGAACACTGAAGCTTTCTTT.

V and J are TRBV5-1 and TRBJ2-5; D may match TRBD1 or TRBD2 (5 bases each). Germline V gives CDR1 SGHRS, CDR2 YFSETQ. V was pared by 3 bases and J by 2 bases, with 14 bases between. This CDR3 has 15 amino acids. CDR3 nucleotides: TGCGCCAGCAGCTGGGGGACCGCACTGCAAGAGACCCAGTACTTC. Translating gives CASSWGTALQETQYF.

This CDR3 is CASSLVGAPNTEAFF. CDR3 in DNA: TGTGCCAGCAGCTTGGTTGGAGCGCCGAACACTGAAGCTTTCTTT. V is TRBV7-3 and J is TRBJ1-1; unclear D gene. Germline values: CDR1 SGHTA, CDR2 FQGTGA. CDR3 length: 15 amino acids. Trimming shortened V by 3 bases and J by 1 base, and 12 bases separated the two germline ends.

This clone has more than one count but fewer than ten. V and J are TRBV18 and TRBJ1-1, with D possibly TRBD1 on 5 matching bases. Germline V gene lookup returns CDR1 KGHSH and CDR2 LQKENI. This CDR3 has 14 amino acids. V was trimmed by 5 bases and J by 3 bases, leaving 13 bases between them. CDR3 nucleotides: TGTGCCAGCTCATCGAAGGGGAAGGACACTGAAGCTTTCTTT. It is translated as CASSSKGKDTEAFF.

As DNA, the CDR3 is TGTGCCTGGAGGCATAGCGGGGGCACAGATACGCAGTATTTT. Encoded protein: CAWRHSGGTDTQYF. V gene TRBV30 combines with J gene TRBJ2-3; TRBD2 agrees at 8 bases. With V trimmed by 3 bases and J by 1 base, 3 bases remained unmatched. CDR3 length equals 14 residues. Looked up from germline, CDR1 is GTSNPN and CDR2 is SVGIG (reference sequence).

The chain has TRBV5-5 and TRBJ2-7; 10 positions match TRBD2. In germline, CDR1 is SGHKS, CDR2 YYEKEE (reference sequence). CDR3 length equals 15 residues. Trimming at V came to 0 bases and at J to 5 bases, leaving 5 bases not matched to a gene. The CDR3 nucleotides read TGTGCCAGCAGCTTGGTTAGCGGGAGGAATGACGAGCAGTACTTC. Its translation is CASSLVSGRNDEQYF.

The chain couples TRBV5-1 to TRBJ2-1, with TRBD2 matching over 8 bases. The germline CDR1 and CDR2 sequences are SGHRS and YFSETQ. Germline trimming cut 3 bases from V and 9 bases from J; bases unmatched to any gene: 14. The CDR3 totals 16 residues. The CDR3 DNA reads TGCGCCAGCAGCTGGACCGGGACTAGTCTAACGGTTGAGCAGTTCTTC. It codes for CASSWTGTSLTVEQFF. The full variable domain, its missing parts supplied by reference TRBV5-1 and TRBJ2-1, is KAGVTQTPRYLIKTRGQQVTLSCSPISGHRSVSWYQQTPGQGLQFLFEYFSETQRNKGNFPGRFSGRQFSNSRSEMNVSTLELGDSALYLCASSWTGTSLTVEQFFGPGTRLTVL.

The chain carries TRBV11-2 and TRBJ1-2, with 9 positions matching TRBD1. CDR1 and CDR2 (germline): SGHAT, FQNNGV. The CDR3 totals 15 residues. V lost 1 base to trimming and J lost 2 bases; unmatched junction nucleotides: 2. CDR3 bases: TGTGCCAGCAGCTTAGTCGGGACAGGGAACTATGGCTACACCTTC. Residues: CASSLVGTGNYGYTF.

The chain carries TRBV10-3 and TRBJ2-3; D remains unclear. The CDR3 is 15 amino acids. Trimming shortened V by 0 bases and J by 0 bases, and 7 bases separated the two germline ends. Germline values: CDR1 ENHRY, CDR2 SYGVKD. CDR3 nucleotide sequence: TGTGCCATCAGTGAGTCGGAGCTTAGCACAGATACGCAGTATTTT. The encoded protein is CAISESELSTDTQYF.

The chain recombines TRBV5-1 with TRBJ1-3; no definite D call. CDR3 length: 14 amino acids. Trimming took off 1 base at V and 2 bases at J, with 7 bases between the two ends. CDR1 is SGHRS and CDR2 is YFSETQ in the germline V gene. The CDR3 sequence: CASSLNRPGNTIYF. The CDR3 DNA reads TGCGCCAGCAGCTTGAACCGGCCTGGAAACACCATATATTTT.

The CDR3 reads CASSCCQPQHF. DNA for the CDR3: TGTGCCAGCAGTTGTTGTCAGCCCCAGCATTTT. The genes are TRBV27 and TRBJ1-5; D call uncertain. V lost 4 bases to trimming and J lost 6 bases, with 4 bases between them. Germline CDR1 reads MNHEY; CDR2 reads SMNVEV (reference sequence). This CDR3 has 11 amino acids.

The chain combines TRBV5-1 with TRBJ2-5, with 9 bases lining up with TRBD2. This CDR3 is built from 17 residues. Trimming at V came to 2 bases and at J to 5 bases, leaving 13 bases not matched to a gene. CDR1 and CDR2 (germline): SGHRS, YFSETQ. CDR3 sequence: CASSFRLAAARSETQYF. The CDR3 bases are TGCGCCAGCAGCTTCCGACTAGCGGCCGCTAGGTCGGAGACCCAGTACTTC.

The CDR3 spells CASSRAQGVHYSYEQYF. CDR3 DNA sequence: TGTGCCAGTAGTCGAGCCCAGGGGGTACATTACTCCTACGAGCAGTACTTC. The chain has TRBV19 and TRBJ2-7, with 7 bases fitting TRBD1. The CDR3 contains 17 residues. Looked up from germline, CDR1 is LNHDA and CDR2 is SQIVND (reference sequence). The trim removed 5 bases at V and 0 bases at J, leaving 13 bases unmatched.

In its sample, this clone was seen once. The CDR3 loop is CASSLAIVQGVIGYGYTF. The CDR3 nucleotides are TGTGCCAGCAGTTTAGCGATTGTGCAGGGGGTTATAGGTTATGGCTACACCTTC. This chain uses TRBV28 with TRBJ1-2; TRBD1 agrees at 7 bases. This CDR3 is built from 18 residues. J was trimmed by 5 bases and V by 2 bases; bases with no gene match: 17. Germline CDR1 and CDR2: MDHEN and SYDVKM.

V gene TRBV30 combines with J gene TRBJ1-6; no definite D call. Looked up from germline, CDR1 is GTSNPN and CDR2 is SVGIG (reference sequence). The V end was cut by 4 bases, the J end by 8 bases, with 9 bases between. The CDR3 runs 12 residues. CDR3 residues: CAWKPWDSPLHF. The CDR3 bases are TGTGCCTGGAAACCTTGGGATTCACCCCTCCACTTT.

The gene calls are TRBV19 and TRBJ1-5; weak D call: TRBD1 (6 bases). This CDR3 has 18 amino acids. Germline V CDR1 and CDR2: LNHDA, SQIVND (reference sequence). The germline V and J ends were trimmed by 1 base and 3 bases, with 19 bases remaining between them. The CDR3 loop reads CASSIAWWQGTNNQPQHF. CDR3 coding DNA: TGTGCCAGTAGTATAGCGTGGTGGCAGGGGACCAACAATCAGCCCCAGCATTTT.

In the case of this clone: Other DNA sequences from this sample encode an identical CDR3 as well. This chain links TRBV5-1 with TRBJ2-1; D not resolved. The length of the CDR3 is 13 residues. The ends were cut back, 0 bases at V and 5 bases at J, with 6 bases in the middle. The germline V gene has CDR1 SGHRS and CDR2 YFSETQ. For the CDR3, the DNA is TGCGCCAGCAGCTTGGTCGTAAACAATGAGCAGTTCTTC. It specifies CASSLVVNNEQFF.

This chain connects TRBV13 to TRBJ2-6; D remains ambiguous. There are 15 residues in the CDR3. Germline CDR1 reads PRHDT; CDR2 reads FYEKMQ (reference sequence). V was pared by 2 bases and J by 0 bases, with 5 bases between. CDR3 sequence reads: CASSLRSSGANVLTF. In nucleotides, the CDR3 is TGTGCCAGCAGCTTACGGAGCTCTGGGGCCAACGTCCTGACTTTC.

On this clone: This CDR3 is also generated by other DNA sequences in the sample. V is TRBV5-1 and J is TRBJ2-2; D remains unclear. CDR1 and CDR2 (germline): SGHRS, YFSETQ. The V end was cut by 1 base, the J end by 1 base, with 5 bases between. CDR3 length equals 14 residues. The CDR3 DNA is TGCGCCAGCAGCTTGACTGGGAACACCGGGGAGCTGTTTTTT. Translation gives CASSLTGNTGELFF.

This chain joins TRBV6-5 and TRBJ1-2; D is undetermined. Trimming took off 0 bases at V and 8 bases at J, with 16 bases between the two ends. The CDR3 is 15 amino acids. Germline V gene sequence: CDR1 MNHEY, CDR2 SVGAGI. CDR3 in amino acids: CASSYSGKAVRGYTF. In DNA, the CDR3 is TGTGCCAGCAGTTACTCTGGAAAGGCGGTCAGAGGCTACACCTTC.

The chain carries TRBV7-9 and TRBJ1-2; D is unresolved. V was pared by 5 bases and J by 4 bases, with 8 bases between. CDR3 length: 12 amino acids. From germline, CDR1 is SEHNR and CDR2 FQNEAQ (reference sequence). The CDR3 here is CASSLTTYGYTF. The CDR3 DNA sequence: TGTGCCAGCAGCCTGACAACCTATGGCTACACCTTC.

This clone occurred once. The V gene is TRBV7-2, the J gene TRBJ2-5; 10 nucleotides line up with TRBD1. The germline V gene has CDR1 SGHTA and CDR2 FQGNSA. This CDR3 spans 16 amino acids. V was pared by 5 bases and J by 4 bases, with 10 bases of the junction left unmatched. This chain's CDR3 is CASSIRDRGWGETQYF. CDR3 in DNA: TGTGCCAGCAGCATCCGGGACAGGGGTTGGGGAGAGACCCAGTACTTC.